The TCR beta chain under discussion was sequenced for a study of blood T cell repertoires in COVID-19. Study information: Sites in the United States, Italy and Spain provided acute and convalescent COVID-19 samples. T cells, B-cell-depleted T cells, or PBMCs supplied cDNA or gDNA.

CDR1 is SGHTA and CDR2 is FQGNSA in the germline V gene. CDR3 size: 14 residues. V trimming: 4 bases; J trimming: 10 bases; junction bases outside the gene matches: 7. The repertoire was sequenced with immunoSEQ multiplex PCR; TCRdb's copy has only in-frame clones and lacks some. The repertoire has about 72,000 clones, approximately 90% of them found once; the top ten carry about 7.3%. The specimen sequenced was peripheral blood. The chain joins TRBV7-2 to TRBJ1-4; 9 nucleotides align to TRBD1. The source is a human donor in a cohort sampled during active COVID-19. In nucleotides, the CDR3 is TGTGCCAGCAGCTCTGACAGGGGGAGCGGAAAACTGTTTTTT. It translates to CASSSDRGSGKLFF.